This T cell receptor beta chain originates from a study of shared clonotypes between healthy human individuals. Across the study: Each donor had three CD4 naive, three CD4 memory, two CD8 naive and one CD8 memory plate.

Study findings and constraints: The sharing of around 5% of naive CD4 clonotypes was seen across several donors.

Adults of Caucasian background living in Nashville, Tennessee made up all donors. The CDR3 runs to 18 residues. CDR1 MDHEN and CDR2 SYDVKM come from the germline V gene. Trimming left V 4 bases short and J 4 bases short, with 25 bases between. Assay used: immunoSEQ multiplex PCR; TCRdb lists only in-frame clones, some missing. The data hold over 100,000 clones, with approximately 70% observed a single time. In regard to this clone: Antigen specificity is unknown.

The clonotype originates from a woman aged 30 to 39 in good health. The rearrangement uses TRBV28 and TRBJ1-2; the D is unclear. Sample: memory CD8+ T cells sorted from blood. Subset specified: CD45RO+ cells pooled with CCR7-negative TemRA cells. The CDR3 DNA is TGTGCCAGCAGTTCTTATATCATTGACCCAGAGCTGTCCTATGGCTACACCTTC. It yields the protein CASSSYIIDPELSYGYTF.